The 11 T cell receptor beta chains in this list originate from one sample, sequenced in a study of blood T cell repertoires in COVID-19. Assay used: immunoSEQ multiplex PCR; TCRdb lists only in-frame clones, some missing. Of 250,000 to 300,000 clones listed, roughly 89% were seen once; the top ten hold less than 3%. Material: PBMCs or T cells enriched from blood (not recorded which). The receptors come from a woman in her 50s who had been exposed to COVID-19.

Turning to this clone: Other DNA sequences in the sample encode the same CDR3. The V and J genes are TRBV5-1 and TRBJ2-2; 10 nucleotides agree with TRBD2. This CDR3 has 17 amino acids. Germline V gene data show CDR1 as SGHRS and CDR2 as YFSETQ. Trimming took 1 base from V and 1 from J; bases not matched to a gene: 4. CDR3: CASSLSSGGLNTGELFF. The CDR3 DNA sequence: TGCGCCAGCAGCTTGAGTAGCGGGGGGTTGAACACCGGGGAGCTGTTTTTT.

The chain uses TRBV19 and TRBJ2-6, with 7 nucleotides matching TRBD2. Trimming at V came to 2 bases and at J to 2 bases, leaving 3 bases not matched to a gene. The CDR3 consists of 16 residues. From germline, CDR1 is LNHDA and CDR2 SQIVND (reference sequence). This CDR3 reads CASSIMGGAGANVLTF. The CDR3 DNA reads TGTGCCAGTAGTATAATGGGAGGGGCTGGGGCCAACGTCCTGACTTTC.

The chain has TRBV15 and TRBJ2-7; D is possibly TRBD1 (6 bases). The CDR3 covers 15 residues. Trimming shortened V by 5 bases and J by 0 bases, and 14 bases separated the two germline ends. Per germline, CDR1 LNHNV and CDR2 YYDKDF (reference sequence). As DNA, the CDR3 is TGTGCCACCAGCGGCCGGGACACCGCCTCCTACGAGCAGTACTTC. Translating gives CATSGRDTASYEQYF.

This clone has a handful of counts. CDR3 in DNA: TGTGCCAGCAGCTTGGCGACAGAGAAGGCCGGGGAGCTGTTTTTT. It yields the protein CASSLATEKAGELFF. The rearrangement joins TRBV5-8 to TRBJ2-2; D is possibly TRBD1 (5 bases). This CDR3 has 15 residues. Germline V gene sequence: CDR1 SGHTS, CDR2 YDEGEE. V lost 0 bases and J lost 6, with 12 bases in between.

The rearrangement uses TRBV5-1 and TRBJ1-1, with no clear D. Germline CDR1 SGHRS, CDR2 YFSETQ. The CDR3 totals 15 residues. V dropped 0 bases and J dropped 4 bases, with 13 bases sitting between them. The CDR3 reads CASSLGIERSTEAFF. As DNA, the CDR3 is TGCGCCAGCAGCTTGGGTATAGAAAGGAGCACTGAAGCTTTCTTT.

This clone was recorded once. This chain connects TRBV27 to TRBJ1-1; D might be TRBD1 (5 bases). The length of the CDR3 is 13 residues. Trimming shortened V by 0 bases and J by 7 bases, and 9 bases separated the two germline ends. The germline V gene has CDR1 MNHEY and CDR2 SMNVEV (reference sequence). DNA of the CDR3: TGTGCCAGCAGTTTATCCGTTACAGGTGAAGCTTTCTTT. Protein: CASSLSVTGEAFF.

J is TRBJ2-5 and V is TRBV5-4; 9 nucleotides align to TRBD1. Unmatched junction bases numbered 8, after V lost 3 bases and J lost 5 bases. This CDR3 contains 15 residues. Germline V gene lookup returns CDR1 SGHNT and CDR2 YYREEE (reference sequence). CDR3 region: CASSSNRDRVETQYF. In nucleotides, the CDR3 is TGTGCCAGCAGCTCTAACCGGGACAGGGTCGAGACCCAGTACTTC.

The V and J genes are TRBV4-1 and TRBJ2-5; 8 bases agree with TRBD1. There are 15 residues in the CDR3. V lost 2 bases, J lost 1 base, and 3 bases stayed unmatched. Germline V gene data show CDR1 as MGHRA and CDR2 as YSYEKL. CDR3 coding DNA: TGCGCCAGCAGCCAATTGACAGGGGTCCAAGAGACCCAGTACTTC. Protein: CASSQLTGVQETQYF.

This chain joins TRBV6-5 and TRBJ1-2; D not resolved. With 6 bases removed from V and 4 bases from J, the gap between germline ends came to 15 bases. Germline V lookup: CDR1 MNHEY, CDR2 SVGAGI. The CDR3 extends over 14 amino acids. DNA of the CDR3: TGTGCCAGCAGATCAATGGGCCGGGGCTATGGCTACACCTTC. This codes for CASRSMGRGYGYTF.

The gene calls are TRBV27 and TRBJ2-7; a possible D gene is TRBD2 (5 bases). Per the germline V gene, CDR1 is MNHEY and CDR2 is SMNVEV (reference sequence). There are 12 residues in the CDR3. V lost 2 bases and J 10 bases, leaving 12 bases between the germline ends. CDR3 in amino acids: CASSLGGERQYF. The CDR3 DNA sequence: TGTGCCAGCAGTTTAGGTGGGGAGAGACAGTACTTC.

This clone appeared a few times. The chain's CDR3 is CASSRNPGTVQETQYF. The DNA for the CDR3 is TGTGCCAGCAGTAGAAACCCCGGGACAGTCCAAGAGACCCAGTACTTC. The chain employs TRBV25-1 and TRBJ2-5; 7 nucleotides line up with TRBD1. The CDR3 consists of 16 residues. After removal of 5 bases from V and 1 base from J, the junction contained 10 bases not matched to a gene. Germline V gene data show CDR1 as MGHDK and CDR2 as SYGVNS.